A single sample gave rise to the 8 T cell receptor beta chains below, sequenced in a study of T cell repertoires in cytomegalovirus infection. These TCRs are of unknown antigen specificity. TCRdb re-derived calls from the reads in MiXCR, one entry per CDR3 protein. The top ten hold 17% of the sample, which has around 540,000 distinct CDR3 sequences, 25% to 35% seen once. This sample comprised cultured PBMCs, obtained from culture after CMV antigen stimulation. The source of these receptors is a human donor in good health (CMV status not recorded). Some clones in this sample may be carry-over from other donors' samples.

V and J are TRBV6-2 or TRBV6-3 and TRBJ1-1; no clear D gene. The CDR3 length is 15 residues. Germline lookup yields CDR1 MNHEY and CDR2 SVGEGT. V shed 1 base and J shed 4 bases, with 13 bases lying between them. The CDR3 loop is CASSYYHGWFTEAFF. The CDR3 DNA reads TGTGCCAGCAGTTACTACCACGGGTGGTTCACTGAAGCTTTCTTT.

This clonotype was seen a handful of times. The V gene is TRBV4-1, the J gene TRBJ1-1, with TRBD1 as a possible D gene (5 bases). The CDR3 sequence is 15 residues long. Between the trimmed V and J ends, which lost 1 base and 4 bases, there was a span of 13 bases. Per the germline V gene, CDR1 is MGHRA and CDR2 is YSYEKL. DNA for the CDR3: TGCGCCAGCAGCCAAGTCCGCCTCGGGGGCACTGAAGCTTTCTTT. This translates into CASSQVRLGGTEAFF.

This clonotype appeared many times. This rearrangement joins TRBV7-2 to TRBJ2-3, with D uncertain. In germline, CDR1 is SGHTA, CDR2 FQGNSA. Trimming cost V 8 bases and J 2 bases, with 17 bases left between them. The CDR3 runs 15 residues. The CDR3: CASLTTGAITDTQYF. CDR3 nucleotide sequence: TGTGCCAGCCTGACGACCGGAGCAATCACAGATACGCAGTATTTT.

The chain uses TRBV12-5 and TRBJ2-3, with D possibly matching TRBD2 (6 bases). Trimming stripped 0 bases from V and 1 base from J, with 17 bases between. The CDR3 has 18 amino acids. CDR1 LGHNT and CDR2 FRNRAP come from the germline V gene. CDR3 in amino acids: CASGLVLTGAIGTDTQYF. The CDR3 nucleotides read TGTGCTAGTGGTTTGGTACTGACGGGAGCGATTGGCACAGATACGCAGTATTTT.

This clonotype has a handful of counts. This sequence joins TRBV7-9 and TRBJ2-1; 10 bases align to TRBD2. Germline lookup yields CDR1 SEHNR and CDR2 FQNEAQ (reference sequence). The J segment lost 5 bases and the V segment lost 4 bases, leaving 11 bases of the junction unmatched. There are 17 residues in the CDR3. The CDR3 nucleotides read TGTGCCAGCAGCTCTAACGGACTAGCGGATAGCAACAATGAGCAGTTCTTC. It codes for CASSSNGLADSNNEQFF.

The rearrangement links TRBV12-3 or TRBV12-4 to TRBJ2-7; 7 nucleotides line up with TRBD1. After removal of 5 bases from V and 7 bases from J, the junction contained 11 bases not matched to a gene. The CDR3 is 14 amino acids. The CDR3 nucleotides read TGTGCCAGCAGTCCAAACCTTAGGGGGCTGGAGCAGTACTTC. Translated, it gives CASSPNLRGLEQYF.

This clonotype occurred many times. In DNA, the CDR3 is TGTGCCAGCAGTGGTACTGACAGGGGGCAATACGAGCAGTACGTC. Translation: CASSGTDRGQYEQYV. The chain has TRBV6-1 and TRBJ2-7, with 10 bases identical to TRBD1. V was clipped by 4 bases and J by 4 bases; unmatched bases: 7. Germline lookup yields CDR1 MNHNS and CDR2 SASEGT. The CDR3 has 15 residues.

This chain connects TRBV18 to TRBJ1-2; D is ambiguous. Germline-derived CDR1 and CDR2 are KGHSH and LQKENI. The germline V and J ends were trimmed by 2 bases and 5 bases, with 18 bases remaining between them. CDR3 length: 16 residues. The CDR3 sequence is CASSPIFPPVEYGYTF. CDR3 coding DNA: TGTGCCAGCTCACCAATCTTCCCCCCCGTCGAGTATGGCTACACCTTC.